The subject of this entry is one T cell receptor beta chain. Its target is unknown. While the first cohort had 650 to 850 subjects, the donors belonged to the separate validation cohort of 120 subjects. These data belong to a study of cytomegalovirus exposure and HLA in healthy donors. General study results and limits: Later, an analysis found that TCR clusters from the first cohort tended to co-occur in the 130 or so validation repertoires.

Assay: immunoSEQ multiplex PCR; the TCRdb copy retains only in-frame clones and omits some. The sample yields about 220,000 clones, around 90% seen once. V gave up 4 bases and J gave up 0 bases, with 9 bases separating them. The CDR3 runs to 15 residues. Germline lookup yields CDR1 MDHEN and CDR2 SYDVKM. Sequencing used PBMCs. This chain links TRBV28 with TRBJ2-2; no clear D gene. The origin of this receptor is a woman aged 18 to 35 in good health and CMV-seronegative. The DNA for the CDR3 is TGTGCCAGCAGTTCAGAACACACGAACACCGGGGAGCTGTTTTTT. Protein sequence: CASSSEHTNTGELFF.